This T cell receptor beta chain is from a study of blood T cell repertoires in COVID-19. Study in general: The United States, Italy and Spain supplied acute and convalescent COVID-19 samples. PBMCs, B-cell-depleted T cells, or T cells provided the cDNA or gDNA that made up the material.

In the authors' workflow: Amplification from reference gene primers served as the basis for estimated nucleated cell counts. The repertoire was sequenced with immunoSEQ multiplex PCR; TCRdb's copy has only in-frame clones and lacks some. V and J calls plus clone size are reproduced from that table; the DNA served to infer D and trimming. Among approximately 140,000 clones, approximately 86% were seen once, and the ten largest hold roughly 3.3%. Germline CDR1 and CDR2: KGHSH and LQKENI. Unmatched junction bases numbered 4, after V lost 1 base and J lost 3 bases. The CDR3 has 16 residues. This clonotype originated in a man between 65 and 80 years old with acute or convalescent COVID-19. The chain is built from TRBV18 and TRBJ2-3; 10 bases match TRBD2. The sample comprised peripheral blood. This CDR3 reads CASSPLAGGRTDTQYF. Here the CDR3 DNA reads TGTGCCAGCTCACCACTAGCGGGAGGACGAACAGATACGCAGTATTTT.